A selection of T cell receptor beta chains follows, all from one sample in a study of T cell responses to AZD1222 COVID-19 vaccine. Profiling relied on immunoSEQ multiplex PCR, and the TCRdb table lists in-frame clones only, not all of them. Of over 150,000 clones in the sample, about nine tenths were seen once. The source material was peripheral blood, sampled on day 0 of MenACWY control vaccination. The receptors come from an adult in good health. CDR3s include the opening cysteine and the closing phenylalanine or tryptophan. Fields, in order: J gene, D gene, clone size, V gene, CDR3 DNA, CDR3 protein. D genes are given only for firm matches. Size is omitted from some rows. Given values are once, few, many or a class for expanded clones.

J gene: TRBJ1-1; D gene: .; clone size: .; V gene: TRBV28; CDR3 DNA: TGTGCCAGCAGTCAAATCCGAAGGGAAAGTCGTGAAGCTTTCTTT; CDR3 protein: CASSQIRRESREAFF
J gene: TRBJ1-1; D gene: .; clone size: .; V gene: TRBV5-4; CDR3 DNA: TGTGCCAGCAGCTTGCGGACAGCGAACACTGAAGCTTTCTTT; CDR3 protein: CASSLRTANTEAFF
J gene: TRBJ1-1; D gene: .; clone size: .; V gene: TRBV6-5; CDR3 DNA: TGTGCCAGCAGTTACCGGGCGATGAACACTGAAGCTTTCTTT; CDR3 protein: CASSYRAMNTEAFF
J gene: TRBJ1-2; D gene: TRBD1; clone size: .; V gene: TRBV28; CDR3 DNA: TGTGCCAGCAGTCCTGGGGACAGGGGTAACTATGGCTACACCTTC; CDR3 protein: CASSPGDRGNYGYTF
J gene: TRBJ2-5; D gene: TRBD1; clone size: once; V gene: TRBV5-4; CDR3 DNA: TGTGCCAGCAGCATCGCCGGGACAGGAGAAATAGTCCAAGAGACCCAGTACTTC; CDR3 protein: CASSIAGTGEIVQETQYF
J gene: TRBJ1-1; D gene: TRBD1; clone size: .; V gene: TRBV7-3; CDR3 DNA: TGTGCCAGCAGCTTAAGACAGGGGAGGAACACTGAAGCTTTCTTT; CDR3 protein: CASSLRQGRNTEAFF
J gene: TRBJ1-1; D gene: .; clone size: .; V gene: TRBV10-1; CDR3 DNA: TGCGCCAGCAGTTCCGGGACGGCGAGTCCTGAAGCTTTCTTT; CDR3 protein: CASSSGTASPEAFF
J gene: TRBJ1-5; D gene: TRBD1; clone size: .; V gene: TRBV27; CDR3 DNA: TGTGCCAGCAGTTTCAGGGGGTACAATCAGCCCCAGCATTTT; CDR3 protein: CASSFRGYNQPQHF
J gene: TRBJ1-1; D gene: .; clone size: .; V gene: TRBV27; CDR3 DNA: TGTGCCAGCAGTTTATCGAGCTCAGGGAACACTGAAGCTTTCTTT; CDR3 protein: CASSLSSSGNTEAFF
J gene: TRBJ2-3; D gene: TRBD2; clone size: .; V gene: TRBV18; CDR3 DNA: TGTGCCAGCTCGCCGGGACTAGCGGGAACAGATACGCAGTATTTT; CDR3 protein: CASSPGLAGTDTQYF
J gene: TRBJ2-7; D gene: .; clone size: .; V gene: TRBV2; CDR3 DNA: TGTGCCAGCAGTGAAGGAAAACACCAAGCCTACGAGCAGTACTTC; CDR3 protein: CASSEGKHQAYEQYF
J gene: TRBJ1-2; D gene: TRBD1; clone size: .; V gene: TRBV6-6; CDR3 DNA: TGTGCCAGCAGTAAACAGGGGGGCGATGGCTACACCTTC; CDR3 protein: CASSKQGGDGYTF
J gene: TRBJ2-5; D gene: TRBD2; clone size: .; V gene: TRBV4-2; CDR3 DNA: TGTGCCAGCAGCCAGCGCCTAGCGGGGGGATTGGAGACCCAGTACTTC; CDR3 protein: CASSQRLAGGLETQYF
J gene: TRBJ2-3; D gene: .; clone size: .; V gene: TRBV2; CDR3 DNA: TGTGCCAGCAGGGGGGCCTTGGGCCCCGAAGATACGCAGTATTTT; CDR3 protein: CASRGALGPEDTQYF
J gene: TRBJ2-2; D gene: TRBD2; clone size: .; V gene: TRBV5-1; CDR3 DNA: TGCGCCAGCAGCTTGGAGGGACTAGCTCCCGGGGAGCTGTTTTTT; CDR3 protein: CASSLEGLAPGELFF
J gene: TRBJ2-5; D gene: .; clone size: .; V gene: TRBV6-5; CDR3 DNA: TGTGCCGGAGAGTACCAAGAGACCCAGTACTTC; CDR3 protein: CAGEYQETQYF
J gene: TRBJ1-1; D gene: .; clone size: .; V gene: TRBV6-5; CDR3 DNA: TGTGCCAGCAGCCGGGACTCCTGGAACACTGAAGCTTTCTTT; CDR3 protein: CASSRDSWNTEAFF
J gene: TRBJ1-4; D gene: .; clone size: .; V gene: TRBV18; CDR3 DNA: TGTGCCAGCTCACCACAACGGTGGGGGGCTAATGAAAAACTGTTTTTT; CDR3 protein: CASSPQRWGANEKLFF
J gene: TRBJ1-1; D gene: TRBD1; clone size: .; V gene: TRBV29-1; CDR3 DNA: TGCAGCGTGGAGACAGGGGCCCACGGCGCTGAAGCTTTCTTT; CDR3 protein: CSVETGAHGAEAFF
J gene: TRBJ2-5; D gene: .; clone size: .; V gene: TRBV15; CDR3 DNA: TGTGCCACCAGCAGAGGCAACAGCCCAACGGAGACCCAGTACTTC; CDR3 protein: CATSRGNSPTETQYF
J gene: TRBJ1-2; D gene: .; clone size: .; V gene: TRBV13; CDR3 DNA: TGTGCCAGCAGCTTAGTCAGGGGTGATGGCTACACCTTC; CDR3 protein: CASSLVRGDGYTF
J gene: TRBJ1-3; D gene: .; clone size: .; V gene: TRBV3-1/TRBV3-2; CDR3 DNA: TGTGCCAGCAGCCAAGATTTAGCGGGGGGCCTCTCTGGAAACACCATATATTTT; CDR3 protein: CASSQDLAGGLSGNTIYF
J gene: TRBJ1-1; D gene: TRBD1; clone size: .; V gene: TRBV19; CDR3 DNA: TGTGCCAGTAGTCCGCGGGGACAGGGGATCACTGAAGCTTTCTTT; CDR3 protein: CASSPRGQGITEAFF
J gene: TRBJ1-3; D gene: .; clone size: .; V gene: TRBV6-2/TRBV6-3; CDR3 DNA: TGTGCCAGCAGTTACGAATCCGACGGGTACTCTGGAAACACCATATATTTT; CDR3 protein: CASSYESDGYSGNTIYF